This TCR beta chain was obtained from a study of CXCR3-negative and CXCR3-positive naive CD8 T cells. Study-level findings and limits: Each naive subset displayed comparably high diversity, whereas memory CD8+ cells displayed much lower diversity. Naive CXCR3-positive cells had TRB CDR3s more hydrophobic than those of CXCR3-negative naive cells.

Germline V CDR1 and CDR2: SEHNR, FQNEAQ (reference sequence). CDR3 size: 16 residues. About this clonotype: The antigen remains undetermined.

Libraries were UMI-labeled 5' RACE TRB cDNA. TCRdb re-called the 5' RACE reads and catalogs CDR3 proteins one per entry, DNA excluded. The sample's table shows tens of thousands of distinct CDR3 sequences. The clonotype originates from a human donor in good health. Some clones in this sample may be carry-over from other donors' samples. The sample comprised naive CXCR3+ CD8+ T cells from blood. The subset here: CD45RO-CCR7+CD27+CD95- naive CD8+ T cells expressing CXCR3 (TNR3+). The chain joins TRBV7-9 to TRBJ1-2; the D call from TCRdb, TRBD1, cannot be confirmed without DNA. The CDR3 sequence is CASSFLGTGANYGYTF.